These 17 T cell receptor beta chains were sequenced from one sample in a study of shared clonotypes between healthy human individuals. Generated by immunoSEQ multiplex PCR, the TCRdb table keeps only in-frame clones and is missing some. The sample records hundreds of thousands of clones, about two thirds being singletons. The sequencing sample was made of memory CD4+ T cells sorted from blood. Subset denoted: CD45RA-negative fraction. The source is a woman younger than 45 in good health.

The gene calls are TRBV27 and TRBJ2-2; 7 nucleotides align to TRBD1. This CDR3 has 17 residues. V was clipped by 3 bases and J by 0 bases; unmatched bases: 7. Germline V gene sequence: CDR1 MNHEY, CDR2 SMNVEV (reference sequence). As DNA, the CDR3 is TGTGCCAGCAGTTTGGGTTCGGGGACAGCGAACACCGGGGAGCTGTTTTTT. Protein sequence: CASSLGSGTANTGELFF.

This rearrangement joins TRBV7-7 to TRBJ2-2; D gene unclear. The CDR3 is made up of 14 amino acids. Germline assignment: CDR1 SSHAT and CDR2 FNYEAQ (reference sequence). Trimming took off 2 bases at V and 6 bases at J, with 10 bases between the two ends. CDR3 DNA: TGTGCCAGCAGCTTATCTAACGGTCCCGGGGAGCTGTTTTTT. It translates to CASSLSNGPGELFF.

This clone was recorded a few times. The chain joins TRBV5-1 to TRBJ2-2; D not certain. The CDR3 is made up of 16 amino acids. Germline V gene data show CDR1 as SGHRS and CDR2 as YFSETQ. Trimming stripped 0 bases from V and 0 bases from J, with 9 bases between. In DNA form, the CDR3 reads TGCGCCAGCAGCTTGGCCGTGCAGGCGAACACCGGGGAGCTGTTTTTT. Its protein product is CASSLAVQANTGELFF.

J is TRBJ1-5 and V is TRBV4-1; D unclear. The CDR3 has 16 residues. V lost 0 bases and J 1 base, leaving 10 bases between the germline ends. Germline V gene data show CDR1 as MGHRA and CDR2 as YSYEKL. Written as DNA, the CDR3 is TGCGCCAGCAGCCAAGATGTGGTCGGAAGCAATCAGCCCCAGCATTTT. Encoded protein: CASSQDVVGSNQPQHF.

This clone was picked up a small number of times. The CDR3 loop is CASRKQVPDTQYF. The CDR3 DNA sequence: TGTGCCAGCAGAAAACAGGTACCAGATACGCAGTATTTT. V usage is TRBV6-5 and J usage is TRBJ2-3; the D gene is possibly TRBD1 (5 bases). V was trimmed by 6 bases and J by 4 bases, leaving 11 bases between them. The CDR3 covers 13 residues. Looked up from germline, CDR1 is MNHEY and CDR2 is SVGAGI.

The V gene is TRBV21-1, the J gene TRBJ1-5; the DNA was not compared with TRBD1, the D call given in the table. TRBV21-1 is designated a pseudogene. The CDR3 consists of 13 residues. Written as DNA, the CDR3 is TGTGCCAGTCAGGACATCGATGTAAGGGCCCAGCATTTT. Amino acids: CASQDIDVRAQHF.

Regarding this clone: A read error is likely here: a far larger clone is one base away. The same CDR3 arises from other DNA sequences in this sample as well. CDR3 nucleotide sequence: TGCGCCTGGAGCCGAGGGGGCTCTGGAAACACCATATATTTT. It specifies CAWSRGGSGNTIYF. The rearrangement links TRBV30 to TRBJ1-3; possibly TRBD1 for D (6 bases). This CDR3 spans 14 amino acids. CDR1 and CDR2 (germline): GTSNPN, SVGIG (reference sequence).

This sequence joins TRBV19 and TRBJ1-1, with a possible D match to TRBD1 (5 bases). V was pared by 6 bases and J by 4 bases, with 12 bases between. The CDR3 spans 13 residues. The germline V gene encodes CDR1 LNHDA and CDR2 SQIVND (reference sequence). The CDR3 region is CASRSTRVTEAFF. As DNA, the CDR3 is TGTGCCAGTAGGAGCACCAGGGTCACTGAAGCTTTCTTT.

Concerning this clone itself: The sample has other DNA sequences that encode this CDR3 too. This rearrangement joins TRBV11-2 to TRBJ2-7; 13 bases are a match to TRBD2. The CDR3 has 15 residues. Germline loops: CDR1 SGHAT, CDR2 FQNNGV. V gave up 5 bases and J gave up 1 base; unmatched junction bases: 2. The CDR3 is CASSPGLAGSYEQYF. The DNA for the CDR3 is TGTGCCAGCAGCCCGGGACTAGCGGGGTCCTACGAGCAGTACTTC.

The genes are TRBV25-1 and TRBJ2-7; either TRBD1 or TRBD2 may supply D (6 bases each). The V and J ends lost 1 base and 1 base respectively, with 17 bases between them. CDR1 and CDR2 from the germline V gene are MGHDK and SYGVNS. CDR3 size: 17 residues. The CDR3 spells CASSEFRGDGSSYEQYF. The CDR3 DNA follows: TGTGCCAGCAGTGAATTCAGGGGAGACGGGAGTTCCTACGAGCAGTACTTC.

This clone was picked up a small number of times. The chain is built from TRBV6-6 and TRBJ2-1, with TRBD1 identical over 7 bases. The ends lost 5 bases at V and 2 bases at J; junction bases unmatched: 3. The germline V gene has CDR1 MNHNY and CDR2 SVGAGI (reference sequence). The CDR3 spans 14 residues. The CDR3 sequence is CASSRTGAYNEQFF. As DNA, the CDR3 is TGTGCCAGCAGTCGAACAGGGGCCTACAATGAGCAGTTCTTC.

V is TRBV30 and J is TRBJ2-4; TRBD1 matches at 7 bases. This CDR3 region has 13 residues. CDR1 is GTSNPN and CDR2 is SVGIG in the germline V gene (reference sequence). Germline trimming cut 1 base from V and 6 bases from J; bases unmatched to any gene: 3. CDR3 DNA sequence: TGTGCCTGGAGTGGGACAGGAGGAAACATTCAGTACTTC. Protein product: CAWSGTGGNIQYF.

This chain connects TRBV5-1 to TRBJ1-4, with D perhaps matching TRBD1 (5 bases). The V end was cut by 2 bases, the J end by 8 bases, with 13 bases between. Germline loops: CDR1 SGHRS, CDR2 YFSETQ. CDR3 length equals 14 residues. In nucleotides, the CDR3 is TGCGCCAGCAGCTTATGGCAGGGTGGCGAAAAACTGTTTTTT. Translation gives CASSLWQGGEKLFF.

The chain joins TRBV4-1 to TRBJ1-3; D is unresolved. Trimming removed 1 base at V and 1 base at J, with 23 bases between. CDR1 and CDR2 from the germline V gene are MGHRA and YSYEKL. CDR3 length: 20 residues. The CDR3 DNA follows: TGCGCCAGCAGCCAAGGTCCCCAGCCGGGGATGCATCTTTCTGGAAACACCATATATTTT. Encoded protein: CASSQGPQPGMHLSGNTIYF.

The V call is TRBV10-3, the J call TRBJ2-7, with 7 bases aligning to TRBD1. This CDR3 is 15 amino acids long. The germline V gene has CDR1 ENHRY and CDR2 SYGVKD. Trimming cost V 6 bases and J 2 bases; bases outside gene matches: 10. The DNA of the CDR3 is TGTGCCATCAGCCCAACCAGACAGGGAACCTACGAGCAGTACTTC. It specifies CAISPTRQGTYEQYF.

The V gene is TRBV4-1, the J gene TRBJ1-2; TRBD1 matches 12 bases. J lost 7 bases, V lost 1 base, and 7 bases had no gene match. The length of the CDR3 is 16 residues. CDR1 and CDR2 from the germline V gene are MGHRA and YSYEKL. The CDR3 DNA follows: TGCGCCAGCAGCCAAGGGGACAGGGGGCGCGGACGTGGCTACACCTTC. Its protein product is CASSQGDRGRGRGYTF.

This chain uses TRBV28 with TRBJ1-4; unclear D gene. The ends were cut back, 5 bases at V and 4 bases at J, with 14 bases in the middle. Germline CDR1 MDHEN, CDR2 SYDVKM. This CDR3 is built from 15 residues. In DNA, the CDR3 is TGTGCCAGCAGTGATCCTAGACAAATTAATGAAAAACTGTTTTTT. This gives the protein CASSDPRQINEKLFF.